This TCR beta chain was obtained from a study of shared clonotypes between healthy human individuals. Findings and limits, study-wide: Clonotypes that were shared across four donors made up about 4.5% of naive CD4 clonotypes.

V was cut by 6 bases and J by 0 bases, with 12 bases left in between. Germline CDR1 and CDR2: MDHEN and SYDVKM. The CDR3 spans 15 residues. This was a deep-level run. TCRdb's table, derived via immunoSEQ multiplex PCR, lists solely in-frame clones and lacks some. The sample lists around 2.5 million clones; over 85% were seen once. As regards this clone: Its target is unknown.

The sequencing input was naive CD4+ T cells from PBMCs. Subset: CD45RA+ positively selected. The chain carries TRBV28 and TRBJ1-5; TRBD1 might be the D (6 bases). The receptor was derived from a young man in good health. Some clones in this sample may be carry-over from other donors' samples. In nucleotides, the CDR3 is TGTGCCAGCAGAACCGGGGGCCCTAGCAATCAGCCCCAGCATTTT. Amino acid sequence: CASRTGGPSNQPQHF.